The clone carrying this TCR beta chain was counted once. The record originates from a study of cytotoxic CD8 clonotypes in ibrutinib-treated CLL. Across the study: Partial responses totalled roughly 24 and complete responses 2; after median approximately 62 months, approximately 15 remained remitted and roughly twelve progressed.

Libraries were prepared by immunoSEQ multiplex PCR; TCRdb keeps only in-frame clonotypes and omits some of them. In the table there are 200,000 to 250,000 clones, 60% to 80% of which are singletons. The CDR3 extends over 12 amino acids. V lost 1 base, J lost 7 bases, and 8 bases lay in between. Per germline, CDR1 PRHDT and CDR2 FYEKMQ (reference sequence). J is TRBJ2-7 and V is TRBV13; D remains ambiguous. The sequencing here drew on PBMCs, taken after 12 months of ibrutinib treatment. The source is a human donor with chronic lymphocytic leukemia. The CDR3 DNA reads TGTGCCAGCAGCTTAGTAAGGTCGGAGCAGTACTTC. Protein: CASSLVRSEQYF.